Sequencing of this TCR beta chain was carried out in a study of Graves' ophthalmopathy and Graves' hyperthyroidism. Study-wide results and limits: Blood repertoires reportedly contained most expanded thyroid clonotypes above 0.001 frequency.

Amplified TCR beta CDR3 regions were obtained using RNA transcripts as template. HTBI primers served in a first-round RT-PCR, which a second-round multiplex PCR followed. MiXCR, run by TCRdb on the multiplex PCR reads, gives a single entry per CDR3 protein. Of over 150,000 distinct CDR3 sequences listed, 30% to 45% are singletons. Patients with other autoimmune diseases, uncontrolled infections, pregnancy or lactation were excluded. Physicians reached a diagnosis by relying on clinical symptoms, serum thyroxine, TRAb, thyroid ultrasound and orbital computed tomography. The PBMCs originated from roughly 10 ml of fresh peripheral blood. The CDR3 length is 11 residues. V was clipped by 5 bases and J by 7 bases, with 5 bases between them. In germline, CDR1 is MNHEY, CDR2 SVGEGT. The sample holds many counts of this clonotype. The antigen is undetermined.

The sequencing input was peripheral blood. The chain carries TRBV6-2 or TRBV6-3 and TRBJ2-2; D is undetermined. The source is a woman aged 40 to 50 with Graves' ophthalmopathy. The CDR3, as DNA: TGTGCCAGCAGTCCGGGCGGGGAGCTGTTTTTT. The encoded protein is CASSPGGELFF.